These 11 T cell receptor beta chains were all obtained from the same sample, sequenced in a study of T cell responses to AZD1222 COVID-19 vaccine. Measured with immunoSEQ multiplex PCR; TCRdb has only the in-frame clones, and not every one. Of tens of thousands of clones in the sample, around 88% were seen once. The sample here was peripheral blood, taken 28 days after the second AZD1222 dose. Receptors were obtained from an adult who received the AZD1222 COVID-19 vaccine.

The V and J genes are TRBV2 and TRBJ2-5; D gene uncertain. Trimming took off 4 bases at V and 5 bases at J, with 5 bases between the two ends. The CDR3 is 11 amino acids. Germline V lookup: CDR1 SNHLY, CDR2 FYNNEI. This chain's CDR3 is CASSVGETQYF. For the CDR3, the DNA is TGTGCCAGCAGTGTAGGGGAGACCCAGTACTTC. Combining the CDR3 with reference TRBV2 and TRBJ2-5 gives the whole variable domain EPEVTQTPSHQVTQMGQEVILRCVPISNHLYFYWYRQILGQKVEFLVSFYNNEISEKSEIFDDQFSVERPDGSNFTLKIRSTKLEDSAMYFCASSVGETQYFGPGTRLLVL.

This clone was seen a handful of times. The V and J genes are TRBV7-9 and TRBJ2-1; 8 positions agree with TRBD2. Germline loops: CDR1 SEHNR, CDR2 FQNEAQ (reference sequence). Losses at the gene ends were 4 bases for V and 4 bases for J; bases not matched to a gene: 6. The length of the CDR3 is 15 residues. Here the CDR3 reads CASSSRLASYNEQFF. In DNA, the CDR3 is TGTGCCAGCAGCTCACGACTAGCGTCATACAATGAGCAGTTCTTC.

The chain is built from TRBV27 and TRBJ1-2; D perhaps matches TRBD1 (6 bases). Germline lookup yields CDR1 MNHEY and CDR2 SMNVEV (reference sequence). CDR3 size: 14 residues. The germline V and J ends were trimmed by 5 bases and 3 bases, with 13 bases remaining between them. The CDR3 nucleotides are TGTGCCAGCAGTCCCCAAGGGGGGTACTATGGCTACACCTTC. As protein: CASSPQGGYYGYTF.

Here the CDR3 DNA reads TGTGCCAGCAGTTTACGGGGGCGGCCTTTCTTT. Protein sequence: CASSLRGRPFF. V and J are TRBV12-3 or TRBV12-4 and TRBJ1-1; the D gene is possibly TRBD1 (6 bases). The CDR3 loop spans 11 amino acids. Trimming removed 2 bases from V and 12 bases from J, with 10 bases in between.

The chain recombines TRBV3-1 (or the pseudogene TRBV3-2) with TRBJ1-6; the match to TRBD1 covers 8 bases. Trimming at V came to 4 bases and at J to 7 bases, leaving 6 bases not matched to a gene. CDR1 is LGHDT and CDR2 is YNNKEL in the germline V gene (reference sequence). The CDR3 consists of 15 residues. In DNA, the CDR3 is TGTGCCAGCAGCCCGTGGGGACAGGTAAATTCACCCCTCCACTTT. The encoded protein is CASSPWGQVNSPLHF.

The CDR3 nucleotides are TGTGCCAGCAGCTTGGCCAGGGAGACCTATGGCTACACCTTC. This sequence encodes CASSLARETYGYTF. The V and J genes are TRBV13 and TRBJ1-2, with D tentatively TRBD1 (5 bases). The germline CDR1 and CDR2 sequences are PRHDT and FYEKMQ (reference sequence). The V end was cut by 3 bases, the J end by 4 bases, with 12 bases between. This CDR3 is 14 amino acids long.

The CDR3 reads CSVILQNKDEQFF. The DNA for the CDR3 is TGCAGCGTTATACTTCAGAATAAGGATGAGCAGTTCTTC. J is TRBJ2-1 and V is TRBV29-1; D not certain. The CDR3 is 13 amino acids. V dropped 5 bases and J dropped 8 bases, with 16 bases sitting between them. Looked up from germline, CDR1 is SQVTM and CDR2 is ANQGSEA.

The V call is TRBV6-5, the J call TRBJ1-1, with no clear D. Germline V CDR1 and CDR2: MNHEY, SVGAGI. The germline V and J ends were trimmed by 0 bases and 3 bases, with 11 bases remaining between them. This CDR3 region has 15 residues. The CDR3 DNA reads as TGTGCCAGCAGTTACTCGAGAAGGGTAGACACTGAAGCTTTCTTT. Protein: CASSYSRRVDTEAFF.

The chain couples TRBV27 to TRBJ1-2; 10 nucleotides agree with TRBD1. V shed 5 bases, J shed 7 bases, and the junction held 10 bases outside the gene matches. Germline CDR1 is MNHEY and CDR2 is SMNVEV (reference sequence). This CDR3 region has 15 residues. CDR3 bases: TGTGCCAGCAGTCCCGAGGGACAGGGGCTCCTTGGCTACACCTTC. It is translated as CASSPEGQGLLGYTF.

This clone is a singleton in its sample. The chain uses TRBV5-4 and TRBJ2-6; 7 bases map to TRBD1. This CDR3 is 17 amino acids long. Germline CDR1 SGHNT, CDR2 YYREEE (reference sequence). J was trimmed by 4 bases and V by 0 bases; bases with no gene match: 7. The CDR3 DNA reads TGTGCCAGCAGCTTGGGCACCGGGACAGCAGGGGCCAACGTCCTGACTTTC. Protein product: CASSLGTGTAGANVLTF.

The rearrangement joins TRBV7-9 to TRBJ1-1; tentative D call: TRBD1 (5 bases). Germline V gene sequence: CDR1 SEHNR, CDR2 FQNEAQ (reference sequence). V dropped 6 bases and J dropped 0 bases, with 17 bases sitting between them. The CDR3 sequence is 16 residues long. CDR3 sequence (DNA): TGTGCCAGCAGACTGTTTTGGGGGTTAATGAACACTGAAGCTTTCTTT. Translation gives CASRLFWGLMNTEAFF.